These 11 T cell receptor beta chains were sequenced from one sample in a study of T cell repertoires in cytomegalovirus infection (dated by TCRdb to between 2017 and 2020). Reading the label with the study, this specimen's treatment or condition is: in vitro stimulation with specific CMV peptide epitopes to enrich CMV-specific T cells. Antigens for these TCRs are unknown. The data were produced on an Illumina HiSeq 1500. The public sequencing data were trimmed at Q25 with fastp and processed into clonotypes with MiXCR by TCRdb, which kept only in-frame beta chains. A single entry per CDR3 protein holds the most common genes and DNA from its merged rows. The sample data list roughly 310,000 distinct CDR3 sequences, and 29% of these were observed just once. Jointly, the top ten make up 20% of the sample. Sequenced here: cultured PBMCs, sampled from culture after CMV antigen stimulation. All receptors derive from a human donor in good health (CMV status not recorded). Some clones in this sample may be carry-over from other donors' samples.

This clonotype appeared many times. The chain recombines TRBV7-2 with TRBJ2-1; D unclear. CDR1 is SGHTA, CDR2 FQGNSA, per germline. There are 13 residues in the CDR3. Deletions cut 1 base from V and 8 bases from J, with 9 bases between. The CDR3 region has the DNA TGTGCCAGCAGCTTAGGTAGTGAGGATGAGCAGTTCTTC. Encoded protein: CASSLGSEDEQFF.

V is TRBV4-2 and J is TRBJ2-2; TRBD2 matches at 10 bases. Germline CDR1 and CDR2: LGHNA and YNFKEQ. The V gene end was trimmed by 4 bases and the J gene end by 1 base; junction bases not matched to a gene: 3. The CDR3 runs to 16 residues. CDR3 sequence reads: CASSLSGRRNTGELFF. CDR3 bases: TGTGCCAGCAGCCTTAGCGGGAGGAGGAACACCGGGGAGCTGTTTTTT.

This clonotype came up many times. V gene TRBV10-3 combines with J gene TRBJ2-1; D is possibly TRBD1 (6 bases). Germline V gene sequence: CDR1 ENHRY, CDR2 SYGVKD. CDR3 length equals 13 residues. Deletions cut 9 bases from V and 7 bases from J, with 16 bases between. This chain's CDR3 is CAICQGWGNEQFF. DNA of the CDR3: TGTGCCATATGTCAGGGGTGGGGAAATGAGCAGTTCTTC.

This clonotype has more than one count but fewer than ten. In nucleotides, the CDR3 is TGCAGCCTATACGCTAGCGGCCACTACAATGAGCAGTTCTTC. Its translation is CSLYASGHYNEQFF. The V and J genes are TRBV20-1 and TRBJ2-1, with 7 bases aligning to TRBD2. The CDR3 has 14 residues. The germline V gene encodes CDR1 DFQATT and CDR2 SNEGSKA (reference sequence).

The chain joins TRBV19 to TRBJ1-2; the D gene is possibly TRBD1 (6 bases). Per germline, CDR1 LNHDA and CDR2 SQIVND (reference sequence). Trimming took 7 bases from V and 0 from J, leaving 21 bases between them. The CDR3 has 17 amino acids. The CDR3 DNA reads TGTGCCAGTACCAAAAGATCGACAGGATCAGCTAACTATGGCTACACCTTC. Amino acids: CASTKRSTGSANYGYTF.

The rearrangement uses TRBV12-3 or TRBV12-4 and TRBJ2-3; no definite D call. The V end lost 1 base, the J end lost 3 bases, and 11 bases lay between the germline ends. The CDR3 sequence is 15 residues long. The CDR3 reads CASSLGRSWTDTQYF. The CDR3 region has the DNA TGTGCCAGCAGTTTAGGCAGGTCCTGGACAGATACGCAGTATTTT.

This sequence joins TRBV6-5 and TRBJ2-1, with D tentatively TRBD2 (6 bases). The germline V gene encodes CDR1 MNHEY and CDR2 SVGAGI. Trimming removed 0 bases at V and 9 bases at J, with 12 bases between. CDR3 size: 14 residues. The CDR3 here is CASSYSGPEGEQFF. Written as DNA, the CDR3 is TGTGCCAGCAGTTACTCGGGGCCGGAGGGTGAGCAGTTCTTC.

The chain couples TRBV25-1 to TRBJ1-3; 7 nucleotides line up with TRBD1. This CDR3 comprises 17 residues. CDR1 is MGHDK and CDR2 is SYGVNS in the germline V gene. Trimming cost V 1 base and J 0 bases; bases outside gene matches: 6. The CDR3 DNA reads as TGTGCCAGCAGTGAATGGGACAGTCATCCCTCTGGAAACACCATATATTTT. Residues: CASSEWDSHPSGNTIYF.

This clonotype has a count of ten or more. This chain connects TRBV4-2 to TRBJ1-2; no firm D call. The germline V gene encodes CDR1 LGHNA and CDR2 YNFKEQ. The V end lost 5 bases, the J end lost 8 bases, and 12 bases lay between the germline ends. This CDR3 is built from 12 residues. The CDR3 sequence: CASSNQNGGYTF. The CDR3 coding sequence is TGTGCCAGCAGCAACCAGAATGGGGGCTACACCTTC.

The table lists this clonotype with a count of one. The V call is TRBV9, the J call TRBJ2-7, with 8 bases lining up with TRBD2. The CDR3 loop spans 15 amino acids. Losses at the gene ends were 4 bases for V and 5 bases for J; bases not matched to a gene: 11. The germline V gene encodes CDR1 SGDLS and CDR2 YYNGEE. CDR3 amino acids: CASSPSGRRGNEQYF. The CDR3 nucleotides are TGTGCCAGCAGCCCAAGCGGGAGAAGAGGGAACGAGCAGTACTTC.

The V gene is TRBV7-9, the J gene TRBJ1-5; possibly TRBD1 for D (6 bases). This CDR3 has 14 amino acids. Germline CDR1 reads SEHNR; CDR2 reads FQNEAQ (reference sequence). The V gene lost 3 bases and the J gene lost 7 bases, with 13 bases spanning the gap. The CDR3 DNA follows: TGTGCCAGCAGCTTTGGGGGGGCGAGGCAGCCCCAGCATTTT. As protein: CASSFGGARQPQHF.